Listed here are 7 T cell receptor beta chains from one sample, sequenced in a study of beta chain features in type 1 diabetes. cDNA synthesis used the whole RNA isolate, giving expressed TCRB sequences. Repertoires were generated with immunoSEQ multiplex PCR, while TCRdb's copy carries only in-frame clones and drops some. The profile shows some 410,000 clones, around 14% of them singletons. Sequenced sample: naive CD4+ T cells from blood. Receptors were obtained from a man younger than 45 in good health.

This clone has just a few counts. This chain uses TRBV7-2 with TRBJ2-6; D perhaps matches TRBD1 (5 bases). This CDR3 has 15 amino acids. Germline CDR1 reads SGHTA; CDR2 reads FQGNSA. The V end lost 2 bases, the J end lost 1 base, and 6 bases lay between the germline ends. This chain's CDR3 is CASSLRGSGANVLTF. CDR3 in DNA: TGTGCCAGCAGCTTAAGGGGATCTGGGGCCAACGTCCTGACTTTC.

This clone was seen a handful of times. The rearrangement links TRBV18 to TRBJ1-5; D is uncertain. V gave up 0 bases and J gave up 5 bases, with 14 bases separating them. The CDR3 has 16 residues. Looked up from germline, CDR1 is KGHSH and CDR2 is LQKENI. CDR3 in DNA: TGTGCCAGCTCACCACCGGGAGGAGGTTGGGATCAGCCCCAGCATTTT. Amino acid sequence: CASSPPGGGWDQPQHF.

This chain connects TRBV4-1 to TRBJ2-1; 12 bases are shared with TRBD2. The CDR3 contains 16 residues. Trimming at V came to 1 base and at J to 9 bases, leaving 7 bases not matched to a gene. In germline, CDR1 is MGHRA, CDR2 YSYEKL. CDR3 protein: CASSQALAGGLVEQFF. The CDR3 DNA follows: TGCGCCAGCAGCCAAGCCCTAGCGGGGGGGCTGGTTGAGCAGTTCTTC.

The chain is built from TRBV7-2 and TRBJ2-2, with D hard to call. Trimming shortened V by 1 base and J by 1 base, and 10 bases separated the two germline ends. CDR3 length: 16 amino acids. Per the germline V gene, CDR1 is SGHTA and CDR2 is FQGNSA. The CDR3 DNA reads as TGTGCCAGCAGCTTAGTTCGGGTGGGGAACACCGGGGAGCTGTTTTTT. Translating it yields CASSLVRVGNTGELFF.

The sample holds a few counts of this clone. The chain is built from TRBV4-3 and TRBJ2-2; D might be TRBD2 (5 bases). The V end lost 0 bases, the J end lost 9 bases, and 14 bases lay between the germline ends. The length of the CDR3 is 15 residues. The germline V gene has CDR1 LGHNA and CDR2 YSLEER. The CDR3 sequence: CASSQEGRRGRELFF. For the CDR3, the DNA is TGCGCCAGCAGCCAAGAGGGGAGAAGAGGAAGGGAGCTGTTTTTT.

V is TRBV4-1 and J is TRBJ1-2, with TRBD1 matching 7 bases. This CDR3 is built from 11 residues. Germline trimming cut 4 bases from V and 12 bases from J; bases unmatched to any gene: 5. Germline values: CDR1 MGHRA, CDR2 YSYEKL. CDR3 loop: CASSLQGVHTF. The CDR3 DNA is TGCGCCAGCAGCCTTCAGGGGGTGCACACCTTC.

This clone turned up a few times. Other nucleotide sequences in the sample specify the same CDR3. The chain recombines TRBV7-9 with TRBJ2-5, with unresolved D. Trimming shortened V by 2 bases and J by 5 bases, and 6 bases separated the two germline ends. This CDR3 comprises 12 residues. CDR1 and CDR2 from the germline V gene are SEHNR and FQNEAQ (reference sequence). The CDR3 loop reads CASSLSRETQYF. CDR3 in DNA: TGTGCCAGCAGCTTATCTAGGGAGACCCAGTACTTC. Combining the CDR3 with reference TRBV7-9 and TRBJ2-5 gives the whole variable domain DTGVSQNPRHKITKRGQNVTFRCDPISEHNRLYWYRQTLGQGPEFLTYFQNEAQLEKSRLLSDRFSAERPKGSFSTLEIQRTEQGDSAMYLCASSLSRETQYFGPGTRLLVL.